This T cell receptor beta chain was retrieved from a study of siplizumab effects on memory and regulatory T cells. Study-wide findings and caveats: Researchers did not confirm the suppressive function of proliferating Tregs from siplizumab cultures. A significant reduction in alloreactive sequences traceable to unstimulated CD4+ memory cells was produced by siplizumab. Naive-or-memory phenotypes were unassignable for roughly 75-97% of proliferating CD4+ or CD8+ clones.

Per sample, the assay covered around 10^5 TCR templates. Measured with immunoSEQ multiplex PCR; TCRdb has only the in-frame clones, and not every one. The repertoire holds tens of thousands of clones, with just over 90% as singletons. Concerning this clone: The antigen is unknown.

Germline CDR1 MNHEY, CDR2 SMNVEV (reference sequence). The CDR3 contains 13 residues. Trimming pared 5 bases from V and 8 bases from J, leaving 13 bases between. The rearrangement joins TRBV27 to TRBJ2-1, with TRBD2 as a possible D gene (5 bases). The sequenced sample was CD8+ T cells sorted from blood. This clonotype was sampled from a human donor in good health. CDR3 loop: CASSLAEDYEQFF. For the CDR3, the DNA is TGTGCCAGCAGTCTCGCAGAGGACTATGAGCAGTTCTTC.